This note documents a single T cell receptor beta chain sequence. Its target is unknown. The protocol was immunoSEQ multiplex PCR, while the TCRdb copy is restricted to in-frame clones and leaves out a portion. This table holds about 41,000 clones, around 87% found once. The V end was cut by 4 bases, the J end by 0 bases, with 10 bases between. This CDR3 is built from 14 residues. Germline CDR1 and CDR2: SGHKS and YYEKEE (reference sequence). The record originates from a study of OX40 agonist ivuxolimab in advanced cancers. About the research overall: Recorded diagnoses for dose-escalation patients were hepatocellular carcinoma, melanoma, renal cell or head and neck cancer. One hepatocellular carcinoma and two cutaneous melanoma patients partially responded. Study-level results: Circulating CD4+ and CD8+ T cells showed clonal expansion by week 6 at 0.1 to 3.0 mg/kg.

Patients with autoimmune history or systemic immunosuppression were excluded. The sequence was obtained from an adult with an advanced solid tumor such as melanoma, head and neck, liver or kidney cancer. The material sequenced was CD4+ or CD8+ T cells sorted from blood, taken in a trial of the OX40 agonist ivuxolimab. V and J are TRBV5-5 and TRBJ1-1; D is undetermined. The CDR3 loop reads CASSASIVNTEAFF. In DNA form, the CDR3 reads TGTGCCAGCAGCGCCAGCATAGTGAACACTGAAGCTTTCTTT.